The 22 T cell receptor beta chains below come from one sample, sequenced in a study of beta chain features in type 1 diabetes. Of the isolated RNA, all was reverse transcribed, and so the sequenced material was expressed TCRB transcripts. The assay was immunoSEQ multiplex PCR, and TCRdb's table has in-frame clones only and misses some. The table includes about 13,000 clones, over 40% detected once. The sample was stem cell memory CD4+ T cells from blood. The receptor source for this set is a man younger than 35 in good health.

The chain links TRBV27 to TRBJ2-4; possible D gene TRBD1, 6 bases. The V end lost 7 bases, the J end lost 0 bases, and 13 bases lay between the germline ends. The CDR3 is 15 amino acids. Germline V gene sequence: CDR1 MNHEY, CDR2 SMNVEV (reference sequence). For the CDR3, the DNA is TGTGCCAGCAACCCTTTAGGGGGAGCCAAAAACATTCAGTACTTC. Amino acid sequence: CASNPLGGAKNIQYF.

A few counts support this clone. The rearrangement joins TRBV19 to TRBJ2-4; TRBD2 agrees at 7 bases. Germline V gives CDR1 LNHDA, CDR2 SQIVND (reference sequence). The CDR3 has 17 residues. The trim removed 4 bases at V and 1 base at J, leaving 10 bases unmatched. The CDR3 loop is CASSTPLRGMAKNIQYF. The CDR3 DNA is TGTGCCAGTAGTACCCCCCTGCGGGGGATGGCCAAAAACATTCAGTACTTC.

The rearrangement uses TRBV11-3 and TRBJ2-3; tentatively, D is TRBD1 (6 bases). The CDR3 runs to 15 residues. CDR1 is SGHNT, CDR2 YENEEA, per germline. The V end was cut by 5 bases, the J end by 1 base, with 13 bases between. CDR3 DNA sequence: TGTGCCAGCAGCCGCCGGGACACCCGCACAGATACGCAGTATTTT. Translating gives CASSRRDTRTDTQYF.

The CDR3 DNA follows: TGTGCCAGCAGCCAGGAGGGGACTTCACCCCTCCACTTT. This translates into CASSQEGTSPLHF. J is TRBJ1-6 and V is TRBV14; a weak D match, TRBD1 (5 bases). Germline V CDR1 and CDR2: SGHDN, FVKESK. V was cut by 3 bases and J by 9 bases, with 9 bases left in between. The CDR3 has 13 residues.

The chain uses TRBV6-5 and TRBJ1-3; D perhaps matches TRBD1 (5 bases). CDR1 and CDR2 from the germline V gene are MNHEY and SVGAGI. Trimming removed 0 bases at V and 2 bases at J, with 11 bases between. The CDR3 is 16 residues long. CDR3 region: CASSYSPRGAGNTIYF. The CDR3 region has the DNA TGTGCCAGCAGTTACTCGCCCCGGGGGGCTGGAAACACCATATATTTT.

The V gene is TRBV7-2, the J gene TRBJ2-3; 10 bases are a match to TRBD2. The CDR3 covers 16 residues. J was trimmed by 0 bases and V by 5 bases; bases with no gene match: 5. The germline gives CDR1 SGHTA, CDR2 FQGNSA. As DNA, the CDR3 is TGTGCCAGCAGCCAAGCTAGCGGGGGCAGCACAGATACGCAGTATTTT. Its translation: CASSQASGGSTDTQYF. Full variable domain (missing parts from reference TRBV7-2 and TRBJ2-3): GAGVSQSPSNKVTEKGKDVELRCDPISGHTALYWYRQSLGQGLEFLIYFQGNSAPDKSGLPSDRFSAERTGGSVSTLTIQRTQQEDSAVYLCASSQASGGSTDTQYFGPGTRLTVL.

The chain uses TRBV7-6 and TRBJ2-6; the match to TRBD1 covers 8 bases. CDR1 is SGHVS, CDR2 FNYEAQ, per germline. V was clipped by 5 bases and J by 0 bases; unmatched bases: 6. The length of the CDR3 is 17 residues. The CDR3 DNA reads TGTGCCAGCAGCCTAGGGACAGGCAGCTCTGGGGCCAACGTCCTGACTTTC. It encodes CASSLGTGSSGANVLTF.

The chain has TRBV25-1 and TRBJ1-6; 7 nucleotides agree with TRBD1. The CDR3 is 15 amino acids. The germline CDR1 and CDR2 sequences are MGHDK and SYGVNS. The ends lost 3 bases at V and 6 bases at J; junction bases unmatched: 5. CDR3 sequence reads: CASSESGTVNSPLHF. DNA for the CDR3: TGTGCCAGCAGTGAGTCCGGGACAGTTAATTCACCCCTCCACTTT.

The sample holds a few counts of this clone. A read error may produce the germline difference seen at one junction end. The gene calls are TRBV11-2 and TRBJ2-4; D may be TRBD2 (7 bases). In germline, CDR1 is SGHAT, CDR2 FQNNGV. The CDR3 covers 16 residues. CDR3 loop: CASSLGRGAGRDIQYF. CDR3 in DNA: TGTGCCAGCAGTTTAGGCCGGGGGGCAGGGAGAGACATTCAGTACTTC.

The chain employs TRBV7-2 and TRBJ2-3, with 7 nucleotides matching TRBD2. The CDR3 runs to 14 residues. The V gene's germline CDR1 is SGHTA and CDR2 FQGNSA. V lost 8 bases, J lost 0 bases, and 5 bases stayed unmatched. The CDR3 protein is CASLGGISTDTQYF. The CDR3 DNA is TGTGCCAGCCTCGGGGGGATTAGCACAGATACGCAGTATTTT.

The CDR3 loop reads CASSPRQITDTQYF. CDR3 sequence (DNA): TGTGCCAGCAGCCCGAGACAGATCACAGATACGCAGTATTTT. This chain joins TRBV7-2 and TRBJ2-3; the D gene is possibly TRBD1 (5 bases). This CDR3 is built from 14 residues. V gave up 5 bases and J gave up 2 bases, with 11 bases separating them. Germline values: CDR1 SGHTA, CDR2 FQGNSA.

This clone was detected only once. This chain joins TRBV6-6 and TRBJ1-5; 7 bases match TRBD1. With 6 bases clipped from V and 3 bases from J, the junction kept 5 bases outside the gene matches. The germline CDR1 and CDR2 sequences are MNHNY and SVGAGI (reference sequence). This CDR3 is built from 14 residues. CDR3 loop: CASRGDRPNQPQHF. The CDR3 bases are TGTGCCAGCAGGGGGGACAGACCCAATCAGCCCCAGCATTTT.

The V gene is TRBV5-8, the J gene TRBJ2-1; D is unresolved. V dropped 0 bases and J dropped 5 bases, with 6 bases sitting between them. The V gene's germline CDR1 is SGHTS and CDR2 YDEGEE. This CDR3 spans 13 amino acids. Here the CDR3 reads CASSLVRNNEQFF. The DNA of the CDR3 is TGTGCCAGCAGCTTGGTCAGGAACAATGAGCAGTTCTTC. Full variable domain (missing parts from reference TRBV5-8 and TRBJ2-1): EAGVTQSPTHLIKTRGQQATLRCSPISGHTSVYWYQQALGLGLQFLLWYDEGEERNRGNFPPRFSGRQFPNYSSELNVNALELEDSALYLCASSLVRNNEQFFGPGTRLTVL.

This clone was detected only a few times. The V call is TRBV18, the J call TRBJ2-3; no clear D gene. Germline V gives CDR1 KGHSH, CDR2 LQKENI. Trimming left V 3 bases short and J 4 bases short, with 8 bases between. This CDR3 is 13 amino acids long. The CDR3 protein is CASSPPSPDTQYF. CDR3 DNA sequence: TGTGCCAGCTCACCTCCAAGCCCAGATACGCAGTATTTT.

This clone has a handful of counts. V is TRBV18 and J is TRBJ2-3, with D maybe TRBD1 (6 bases). The V gene's germline CDR1 is KGHSH and CDR2 LQKENI. The CDR3 length is 14 residues. Between the trimmed V and J ends, which lost 3 bases and 1 base, there was a span of 8 bases. The CDR3 reads CASSPGTRTDTQYF. The CDR3 region has the DNA TGTGCCAGCTCACCTGGGACACGCACAGATACGCAGTATTTT.

The sample holds a few counts of this clone. J is TRBJ2-3 and V is TRBV5-1; 13 positions match TRBD2. J was trimmed by 5 bases and V by 0 bases; bases with no gene match: 12. This CDR3 has 19 amino acids. CDR1 and CDR2 (germline): SGHRS, YFSETQ. CDR3 protein: CASSLGAGTSGAKGDTQYF. As DNA, the CDR3 is TGCGCCAGCAGCTTGGGGGCCGGGACTAGCGGGGCCAAGGGAGATACGCAGTATTTT.

This chain uses TRBV28 with TRBJ1-2; TRBD1 aligns across 7 bases. CDR3 length equals 15 residues. The V and J ends lost 2 bases and 6 bases, in that order; junction bases with no gene match: 9. In germline, CDR1 is MDHEN, CDR2 SYDVKM. The CDR3 DNA reads as TGTGCCAGCAGTTTAGGGTGGAAACAGGGGAATGGCTACACCTTC. Translating gives CASSLGWKQGNGYTF.

This clone turned up a few times. The rearrangement uses TRBV18 and TRBJ1-1, with TRBD1 matching over 9 bases. CDR3 length: 15 amino acids. The trim removed 3 bases at V and 3 bases at J, leaving 5 bases unmatched. Looked up from germline, CDR1 is KGHSH and CDR2 is LQKENI. The CDR3 sequence is CASSPLTGGHTEAFF. The CDR3 coding sequence is TGTGCCAGCTCACCCTTGACAGGGGGTCACACTGAAGCTTTCTTT.

V gene TRBV7-2 combines with J gene TRBJ2-7, with TRBD2 matching 8 bases. This CDR3 comprises 14 residues. V was clipped by 2 bases and J by 6 bases; unmatched bases: 6. Germline V lookup: CDR1 SGHTA, CDR2 FQGNSA. CDR3 coding DNA: TGTGCCAGCAGCTTAACCGGGGGGGCCGGCGAGCAGTACTTC. The encoded protein is CASSLTGGAGEQYF.

This clone was detected a few times. In DNA, the CDR3 is TGTGCCAGCAGTTTATCCCCACCAGGGATTCAGCCCCAGCATTTT. Its protein product is CASSLSPPGIQPQHF. The chain uses TRBV27 and TRBJ1-5; D perhaps matches TRBD1 (5 bases). Deletions cut 0 bases from V and 6 bases from J, with 12 bases between. This CDR3 has 15 residues. CDR1 MNHEY and CDR2 SMNVEV come from the germline V gene (reference sequence).

The rearrangement links TRBV4-3 to TRBJ2-7, with D perhaps matching TRBD1 (6 bases). The CDR3 contains 14 residues. With 0 bases removed from V and 3 bases from J, the gap between germline ends came to 9 bases. Per germline, CDR1 LGHNA and CDR2 YSLEER. CDR3 DNA sequence: TGCGCCAGCAGCCAAGATACCAGGGGCTACGAGCAGTACTTC. Protein sequence: CASSQDTRGYEQYF.

In its sample, this clone was seen a few times. The gene calls are TRBV2 and TRBJ1-2, with no clear D. CDR1 SNHLY and CDR2 FYNNEI come from the germline V gene. This CDR3 is 13 amino acids long. V was cut by 6 bases and J by 1 base, with 9 bases left in between. DNA of the CDR3: TGTGCCAGCAGCCTGACTGATAACTATGGCTACACCTTC. Translation gives CASSLTDNYGYTF.